These 2 T cell receptor beta chains originate from one sample sequenced in a study of shared clonotypes between healthy human individuals (dated by TCRdb to the early 2020s). CD8 naive samples consisted of CD45RO-negative cells that were positively selected for CCR7, yielding a CD45RA+CCR7+ population without TemRA cells. The library was generated by the immunoSEQ multiplex PCR assay. TCRdb took over this immuneACCESS table, retaining in-frame rearrangements with V and J assigned. Such tables are incomplete; in checked studies, under half of the missing clones stem from an unresolved V gene, and the remainder is unexplained. The table for this sample lists approximately 650,000 clones; less than 97% of them were counted only once. Around 0.11% of the sample goes to the ten largest clones. Sample: naive CD8+ T cells sorted from blood. The cell subset or site label corresponds to: CD45RA+CCR7+. Source of these receptors: a woman in her twenties or thirties in good health.

The chain is built from TRBV2 and TRBJ2-1, with 7 positions matching TRBD2. Germline trimming cut 6 bases from V and 10 bases from J; bases unmatched to any gene: 15. The CDR3 has 15 residues. The germline V gene has CDR1 SNHLY and CDR2 FYNNEI. In DNA form, the CDR3 reads TGTGCCAGCAGACCCCCGGGAGGCGCGGCGAAGGAGCAGTTCTTC. It codes for CASRPPGGAAKEQFF.

This clone was seen a single time. The V gene is TRBV14, the J gene TRBJ2-7, with 7 bases aligning to TRBD2. There are 15 residues in the CDR3. Germline V gene sequence: CDR1 SGHDN, CDR2 FVKESK. V dropped 2 bases and J dropped 2; count of bases not matched to a gene: 6. CDR3 coding DNA: TGTGCCAGCAGCCAATGGGAGGGAACCCCCTACGAGCAGTACTTC. Residues: CASSQWEGTPYEQYF.